Following are 17 T cell receptor beta chains from one sample sequenced in a study of CD8 T cells in Susac syndrome. RNA amounts of 0.5 to 1 ug underwent reverse transcription with random hexamers. One entry per CDR3 protein results from TCRdb running MiXCR on the immunoSEQ multiplex PCR reads. The sample contains around 170,000 distinct CDR3 sequences, 90% to 95% of which appear only once. The sample comprised CD4+ T cells from PBMCs. The receptor set was obtained from a human donor with Susac syndrome.

This clonotype was counted a few times. This chain connects TRBV6-5 to TRBJ2-6; tentatively, D is TRBD1 (6 bases). Trimming took off 6 bases at V and 2 bases at J, with 11 bases between the two ends. The CDR3 is 15 amino acids. CDR1 is MNHEY, CDR2 SVGAGI, per germline. CDR3 sequence reads: CASRAYRAGANVLTF. The DNA for the CDR3 is TGTGCCAGCAGGGCTTACAGGGCTGGGGCCAACGTCCTGACTTTC.

The chain uses TRBV19 and TRBJ2-5; TRBD1 aligns across 12 bases. The length of the CDR3 is 14 residues. Per germline, CDR1 LNHDA and CDR2 SQIVND (reference sequence). With V trimmed by 6 bases and J by 7 bases, 6 bases remained unmatched. Here the CDR3 reads CASSGTGGAGTQYF. The CDR3, as DNA: TGTGCCAGTAGCGGGACAGGGGGCGCCGGGACCCAGTACTTC.

The V call is TRBV10-2, the J call TRBJ2-7; D is undetermined. The V gene's germline CDR1 is WSHSY and CDR2 SAAADI. V lost 7 bases and J 0 bases, leaving 4 bases between the germline ends. There are 11 residues in the CDR3. The CDR3 DNA follows: TGCGCCAGCACGGCCTCCTACGAGCAGTACTTC. It yields the protein CASTASYEQYF.

The chain couples TRBV20-1 to TRBJ2-1; unclear D gene. V was clipped by 0 bases and J by 8 bases, with 17 bases between them. The CDR3 length is 15 residues. CDR1 DFQATT and CDR2 SNEGSKA come from the germline V gene (reference sequence). The CDR3 sequence: CSARDRLVPLHEQFF. In DNA form, the CDR3 reads TGCAGTGCTAGAGATCGGCTAGTTCCTCTCCATGAGCAGTTCTTC.

The rearrangement joins TRBV12-3 or TRBV12-4 to TRBJ2-5, with 7 bases lining up with TRBD1. The CDR3 is 14 amino acids. Trimming cost V 6 bases and J 2 bases; bases outside gene matches: 6. CDR3 nucleotides: TGTGCCAGCAGGGACGGACAGGTACAAGAGACCCAGTACTTC. Translated, it gives CASRDGQVQETQYF.

The chain joins TRBV2 to TRBJ2-5; weak D call: TRBD1 (5 bases). CDR1 and CDR2 (germline): SNHLY, FYNNEI. CDR3 size: 16 residues. V was clipped by 5 bases and J by 5 bases, with 21 bases between them. The CDR3 nucleotides read TGTGCCAGCAGTCCCCAGGGTCCCACCGTGCCGGAGACCCAGTACTTC. Its translation is CASSPQGPTVPETQYF.

CDR3 in DNA: TGCAGTGCTAGAGATCAACAGGGATATAATCAGCCCCAGCATTTT. Translating it yields CSARDQQGYNQPQHF. The genes are TRBV20-1 and TRBJ1-5, with D maybe TRBD1 (6 bases). The length of the CDR3 is 15 residues. Trimming removed 0 bases from V and 4 bases from J, with 13 bases in between. The germline V gene has CDR1 DFQATT and CDR2 SNEGSKA (reference sequence).

This clonotype was recorded once. J is TRBJ2-3 and V is TRBV13; 9 nucleotides line up with TRBD1. Germline CDR1 and CDR2: PRHDT and FYEKMQ (reference sequence). V was pared by 5 bases and J by 6 bases, with 12 bases of the junction left unmatched. The length of the CDR3 is 16 residues. The CDR3 nucleotides read TGTGCCAGCAGCCCACTAGGACAGGGGCCAAGGGATACGCAGTATTTT. Amino acids: CASSPLGQGPRDTQYF. Full variable domain (remainder filled in from reference TRBV13 and TRBJ2-3): AAGVIQSPRHLIKEKRETATLKCYPIPRHDTVYWYQQGPGQDPQFLISFYEKMQSDKGSIPDRFSAQQFSDYHSELNMSSLELGDSALYFCASSPLGQGPRDTQYFGPGTRLTVL.

This rearrangement joins TRBV20-1 to TRBJ1-1, with unresolved D. The germline V gene has CDR1 DFQATT and CDR2 SNEGSKA (reference sequence). CDR3 length: 15 residues. V was pared by 1 base and J by 3 bases, with 15 bases between. CDR3 bases: TGCAGTGCTAGAGGAAAGGGCAGGAAGTACACTGAAGCTTTCTTT. Residues: CSARGKGRKYTEAFF.

The chain carries TRBV7-8 and TRBJ2-3, with 7 bases that match TRBD1. Germline CDR1 reads SGHVS; CDR2 reads FQNEAQ. V dropped 4 bases and J dropped 1; count of bases not matched to a gene: 5. The CDR3 is 15 amino acids. CDR3 protein: CASSSTGSRTDTQYF. The CDR3 coding sequence is TGTGCCAGCAGCTCGACAGGGTCCCGCACAGATACGCAGTATTTT.

The chain couples TRBV6-2 or TRBV6-3 to TRBJ1-6; D not resolved. The germline V and J ends were trimmed by 5 bases and 10 bases, with 18 bases remaining between them. The germline gives CDR1 MNHEY, CDR2 SVGEGT. The CDR3 length is 15 residues. The CDR3 loop is CASSREDAAYSPLHF. The CDR3 bases are TGTGCCAGCAGTCGAGAGGACGCCGCCTACTCACCCCTCCACTTT.

The chain joins TRBV20-1 to TRBJ2-7; TRBD2 aligns across 12 bases. Germline V lookup: CDR1 DFQATT, CDR2 SNEGSKA (reference sequence). The V gene end was trimmed by 0 bases and the J gene end by 6 bases; junction bases not matched to a gene: 6. This CDR3 contains 15 residues. CDR3 residues: CSARDRLAGGSEQYF. CDR3 in DNA: TGCAGTGCTAGAGATCGTCTAGCGGGGGGGAGCGAGCAGTACTTC.

The J gene is TRBJ1-1, the V gene TRBV10-3; D may be TRBD1 (5 bases). The CDR3 has 15 amino acids. Looked up from germline, CDR1 is ENHRY and CDR2 is SYGVKD. Trimming pared 2 bases from V and 3 bases from J, leaving 13 bases between. CDR3: CAISENLGGYTEAFF. The DNA for the CDR3 is TGTGCCATCAGTGAGAACCTCGGGGGATACACTGAAGCTTTCTTT.

This clonotype was seen just once. This chain uses TRBV20-1 with TRBJ2-7; D is uncertain. This CDR3 contains 14 residues. CDR1 is DFQATT, CDR2 SNEGSKA, per germline (reference sequence). V was shortened by 1 base and J by 0 bases, with 10 bases between the two germline ends. CDR3 protein: CSARGPKGSYEQYF. CDR3 DNA sequence: TGCAGTGCTAGAGGCCCAAAGGGCTCCTACGAGCAGTACTTC.

The rearrangement uses TRBV6-6 and TRBJ1-6; D gene unclear. Germline V gene lookup returns CDR1 MNHNY and CDR2 SVGAGI (reference sequence). The CDR3 sequence is 12 residues long. V was shortened by 7 bases and J by 6 bases, with 7 bases between the two germline ends. The CDR3 here is CASTSPNSPLHF. The CDR3 nucleotides read TGTGCCAGCACCTCACCTAATTCACCCCTCCACTTT.

The chain couples TRBV5-1 to TRBJ2-3; TRBD2 matches 13 bases. Germline trimming cut 4 bases from V and 3 bases from J; bases unmatched to any gene: 14. The CDR3 length is 19 residues. CDR1 and CDR2 (germline): SGHRS, YFSETQ. The CDR3: CASSNRLAGGSYGTDTQYF. The CDR3 nucleotides are TGCGCCAGCAGCAACCGACTAGCGGGGGGTTCCTATGGGACAGATACGCAGTATTTT.

J is TRBJ2-7 and V is TRBV5-5, with D possibly matching TRBD2 (5 bases). V was trimmed by 0 bases and J by 3 bases, leaving 10 bases between them. The germline gives CDR1 SGHKS, CDR2 YYEKEE (reference sequence). The CDR3 contains 14 residues. CDR3 protein: CASSLASGDYEQYF. CDR3 in DNA: TGTGCCAGCAGCTTGGCCTCCGGGGACTACGAGCAGTACTTC.